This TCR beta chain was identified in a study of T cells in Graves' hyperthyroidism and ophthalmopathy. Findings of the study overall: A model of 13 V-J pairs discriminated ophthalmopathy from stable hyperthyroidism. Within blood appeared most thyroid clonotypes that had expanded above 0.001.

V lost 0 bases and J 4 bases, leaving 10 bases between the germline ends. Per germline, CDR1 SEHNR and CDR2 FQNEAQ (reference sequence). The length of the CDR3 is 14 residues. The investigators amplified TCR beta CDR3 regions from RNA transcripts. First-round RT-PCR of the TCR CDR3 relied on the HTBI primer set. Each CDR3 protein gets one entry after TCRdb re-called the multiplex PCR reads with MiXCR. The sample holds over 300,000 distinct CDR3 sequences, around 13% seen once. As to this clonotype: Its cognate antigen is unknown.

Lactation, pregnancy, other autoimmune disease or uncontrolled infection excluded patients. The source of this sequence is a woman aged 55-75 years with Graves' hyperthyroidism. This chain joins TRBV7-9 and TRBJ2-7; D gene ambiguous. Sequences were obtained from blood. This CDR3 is CASSLAPNGYEQYF. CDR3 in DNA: TGTGCCAGCAGCTTAGCCCCCAATGGGTACGAGCAGTACTTC.